This T cell receptor beta chain was observed in a study of early T cells in non-severe SARS-CoV-2 infection. Background on the study: Sequencing of bulk RNA from unsorted whole blood was done, without chain pairing.

Tagging with unique molecular identifiers was applied to individual cDNA molecules. TCRdb passed the 5' RACE reads through MiXCR, listing each CDR3 protein once. Counted here are tens of thousands of distinct CDR3 sequences, approximately 5.2% occurring once; the ten biggest clones make up 3.5%. The CDR3 totals 15 residues. V lost 1 base and J 4 bases, leaving 13 bases between the germline ends. From germline, CDR1 is SGHVS and CDR2 FQNEAQ. Sequencing was done on a sample of whole blood. The chain recombines TRBV7-8 with TRBJ1-2, with D possibly matching TRBD1 (6 bases). The origin of this receptor is an adult who was a healthcare worker with PCR-confirmed SARS-CoV-2 infection or an uninfected control (not recorded which). In DNA form, the CDR3 reads TGTGCCAGCAGCTTAGAGGGAGGAGGGGGCTATGGCTACACCTTC. It encodes CASSLEGGGGYGYTF.